Listed here is a single TCR beta chain. What it recognizes is unknown. Repertoires were generated with immunoSEQ multiplex PCR, while TCRdb's copy carries only in-frame clones and drops some. The sample includes roughly 87,000 clones, under 95% seen only once; the top ten take approximately 0.7%. These data come from a study of OX40 agonist ivuxolimab in advanced cancers. Study-wide results and caveats: Among expanded peripheral T cells, antigen specificity went undetermined. At 0.1 to 3.0 mg/kg and by week 6, CD4+ and CD8+ T cells in the blood had expanded clonally.

The TCR comes from an adult with an advanced solid tumor such as melanoma, head and neck, liver or kidney cancer. The source material was CD4+ or CD8+ T cells sorted from blood, sampled in a trial of the OX40 agonist ivuxolimab.

The DNA of the CDR3 is TGTGCCAGCAGCTCCTACTTGGGATTAACTGAAGCTTTCTTT. Its protein is CASSSYLGLTEAFF. The chain recombines TRBV7-8 with TRBJ1-1, with D unclear. This CDR3 contains 14 residues. With 4 bases removed from V and 5 bases from J, the gap between germline ends came to 14 bases. CDR1 SGHVS and CDR2 FQNEAQ come from the germline V gene.